This T cell receptor (beta chain) was documented in a study of blood T cell repertoires in COVID-19. Study in general: Sites across the United States, Italy and Spain contributed samples from acute and convalescent COVID-19. Nucleic acid was either cDNA or gDNA, and it came from T cells, B-cell-depleted T cells, or PBMCs.

Germline V lookup: CDR1 DFQATT, CDR2 SNEGSKA (reference sequence). This CDR3 comprises 13 residues. Trimming pared 3 bases from V and 6 bases from J, leaving 14 bases between. In the original workflow: Estimation of nucleated cell counts relied on the amplification of reference gene primers. Data came from immunoSEQ multiplex PCR; TCRdb stores just in-frame clones and leaves some out. V, J and clone size derive from that table, while D and trimming were established from the DNA sequence. Among 210,000 or so clones, roughly 86% were seen once, and the ten largest hold about 7.3%. Sequenced input: peripheral blood. This chain connects TRBV20-1 to TRBJ1-1; a possible D gene is TRBD1 (5 bases). The TCR comes from a woman aged 50 to 65 with active or convalescent COVID-19. DNA of the CDR3: TGCAGTGCTAGTGGTGGGGGGTTTTCTGAAGCTTTCTTT. This encodes CSASGGGFSEAFF.